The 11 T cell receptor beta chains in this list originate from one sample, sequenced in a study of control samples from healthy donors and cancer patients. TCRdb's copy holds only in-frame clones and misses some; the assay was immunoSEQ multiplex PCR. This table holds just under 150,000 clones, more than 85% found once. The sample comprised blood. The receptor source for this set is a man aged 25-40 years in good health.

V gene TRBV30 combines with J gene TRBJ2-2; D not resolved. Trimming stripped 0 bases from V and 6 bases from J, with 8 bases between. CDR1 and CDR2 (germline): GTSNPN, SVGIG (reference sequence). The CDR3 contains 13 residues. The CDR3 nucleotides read TGTGCCTGGAGTGTACTTGGGGCCGGGGAGCTGTTTTTT. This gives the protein CAWSVLGAGELFF.

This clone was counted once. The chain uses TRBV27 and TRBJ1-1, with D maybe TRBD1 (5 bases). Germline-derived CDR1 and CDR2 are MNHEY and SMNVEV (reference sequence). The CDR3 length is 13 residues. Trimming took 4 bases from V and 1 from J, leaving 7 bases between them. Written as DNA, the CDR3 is TGTGCCAGCAGTTGGGACGGGAACACTGAAGCTTTCTTT. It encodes CASSWDGNTEAFF.

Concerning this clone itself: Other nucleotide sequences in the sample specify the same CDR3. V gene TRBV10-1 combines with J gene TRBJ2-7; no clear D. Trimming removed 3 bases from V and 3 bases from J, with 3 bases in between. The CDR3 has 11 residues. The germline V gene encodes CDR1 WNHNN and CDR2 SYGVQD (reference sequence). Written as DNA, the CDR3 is TGCGCCAGCAGTGATAACTACGAGCAGTACTTC. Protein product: CASSDNYEQYF.

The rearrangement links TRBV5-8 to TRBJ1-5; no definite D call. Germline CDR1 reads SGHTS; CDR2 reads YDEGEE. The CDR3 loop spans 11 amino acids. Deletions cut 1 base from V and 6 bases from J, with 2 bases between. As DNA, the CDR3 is TGTGCCAGCAGCTTGAGTCAGCCCCAGCATTTT. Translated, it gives CASSLSQPQHF. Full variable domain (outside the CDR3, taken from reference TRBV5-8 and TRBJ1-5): EAGVTQSPTHLIKTRGQQATLRCSPISGHTSVYWYQQALGLGLQFLLWYDEGEERNRGNFPPRFSGRQFPNYSSELNVNALELEDSALYLCASSLSQPQHFGDGTRLSIL.

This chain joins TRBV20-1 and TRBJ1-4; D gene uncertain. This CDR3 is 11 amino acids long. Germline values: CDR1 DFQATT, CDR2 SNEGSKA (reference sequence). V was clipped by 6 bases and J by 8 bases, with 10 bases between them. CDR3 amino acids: CSAAIGEKLFF. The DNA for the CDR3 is TGCAGTGCGGCTATAGGGGAAAAACTGTTTTTT.

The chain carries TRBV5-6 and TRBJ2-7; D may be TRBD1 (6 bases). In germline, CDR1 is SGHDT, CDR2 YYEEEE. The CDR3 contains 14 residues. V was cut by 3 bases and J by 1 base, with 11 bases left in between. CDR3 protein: CASSSNGQSYEQYF. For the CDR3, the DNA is TGTGCCAGCAGCTCAAACGGACAGTCCTACGAGCAGTACTTC.

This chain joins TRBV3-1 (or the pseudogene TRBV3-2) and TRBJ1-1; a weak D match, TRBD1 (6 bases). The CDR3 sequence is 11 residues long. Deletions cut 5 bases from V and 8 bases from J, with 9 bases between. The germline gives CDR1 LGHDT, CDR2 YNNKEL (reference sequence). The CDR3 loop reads CASSATGEAFF. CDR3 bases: TGTGCCAGCAGCGCTACAGGGGAAGCTTTCTTT.

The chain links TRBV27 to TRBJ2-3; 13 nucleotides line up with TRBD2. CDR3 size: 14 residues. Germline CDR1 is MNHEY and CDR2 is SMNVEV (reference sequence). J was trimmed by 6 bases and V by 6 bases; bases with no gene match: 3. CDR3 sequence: CASRLAGGLDTQYF. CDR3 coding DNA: TGTGCCAGCAGACTAGCGGGGGGGCTCGATACGCAGTATTTT.

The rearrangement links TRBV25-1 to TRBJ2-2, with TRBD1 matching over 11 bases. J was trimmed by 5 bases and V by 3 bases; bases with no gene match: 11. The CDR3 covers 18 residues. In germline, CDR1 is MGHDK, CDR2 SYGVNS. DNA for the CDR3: TGTGCCAGCAGTGACGCGCGGCCGGACAGGGGGCAAACCGGGGAGCTGTTTTTT. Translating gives CASSDARPDRGQTGELFF.

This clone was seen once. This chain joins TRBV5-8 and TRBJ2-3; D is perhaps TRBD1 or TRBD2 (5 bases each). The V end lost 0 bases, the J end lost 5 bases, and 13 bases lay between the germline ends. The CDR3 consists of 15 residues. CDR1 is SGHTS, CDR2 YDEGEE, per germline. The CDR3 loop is CASSLGDRAIDTQYF. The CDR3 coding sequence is TGTGCCAGCAGCTTGGGGGACCGGGCCATAGATACGCAGTATTTT. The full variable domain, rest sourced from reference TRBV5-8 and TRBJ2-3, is EAGVTQSPTHLIKTRGQQATLRCSPISGHTSVYWYQQALGLGLQFLLWYDEGEERNRGNFPPRFSGRQFPNYSSELNVNALELEDSALYLCASSLGDRAIDTQYFGPGTRLTVL.

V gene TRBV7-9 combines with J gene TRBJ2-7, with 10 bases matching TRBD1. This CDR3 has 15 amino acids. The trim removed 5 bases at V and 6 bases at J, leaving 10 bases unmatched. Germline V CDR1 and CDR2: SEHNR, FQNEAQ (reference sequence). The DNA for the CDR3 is TGTGCCAGCAGCGTCGACAGGGGGCGTGTGGGCGAGCAGTACTTC. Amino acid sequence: CASSVDRGRVGEQYF. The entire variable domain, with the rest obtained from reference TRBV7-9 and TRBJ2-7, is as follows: DTGVSQNPRHKITKRGQNVTFRCDPISEHNRLYWYRQTLGQGPEFLTYFQNEAQLEKSRLLSDRFSAERPKGSFSTLEIQRTEQGDSAMYLCASSVDRGRVGEQYFGPGTRLTVT.